The clone carrying this TCR beta chain was counted a few times. The time point here: persistent/refractory GD, antithyroid drugs over 5 years with positive TRAb. PBMC RNA served as the TCR library source. Those enrolled as patients came out of an endocrinology department in Xi'an, China. Roughly 9 milliliters of peripheral blood were taken and placed in EDTA tubes. This record comes from a study of regulatory T cells in long-lasting Graves disease. Looking at the study overall: Persistence in Graves' disease denoted antithyroid drug use beyond 5 years alongside positive TSH receptor antibodies.

CDR3-region Arm-PCR and iRepertoire HTBI primers produced the TCR beta libraries. Each CDR3 protein is one row after TCRdb ran MiXCR on the multiplex PCR reads. The sample gives 650,000 to 700,000 distinct CDR3 sequences, about 30% of which show up once; around 42% is in the top ten. CDR1 SQVTM and CDR2 ANQGSEA come from the germline V gene. The ends were cut back, 0 bases at V and 4 bases at J, with 12 bases in the middle. The CDR3 runs 14 residues. This specimen consisted of peripheral blood mononuclear cells (PBMCs), obtained when the disease was refractory, from a patient treated with antithyroid drugs. The V call is TRBV29-1, the J call TRBJ1-2; possible D gene TRBD1, 6 bases. The source is a female donor with Graves disease. This CDR3 reads CSVEEQVGGYGYTF. CDR3 coding DNA: TGCAGCGTTGAAGAACAAGTAGGGGGCTATGGCTACACCTTC.